A single sample is the source of the 17 T cell receptor beta chains below, sequenced in a study of T cell responses to AZD1222 COVID-19 vaccine. The table came from immunoSEQ multiplex PCR; TCRdb's copy has only in-frame clones and leaves some out. The sample contains over 110,000 clones, around nine tenths of which appear only once. The source was peripheral blood, collected 28 days after the second AZD1222 dose. These receptors all stem from an adult who received the AZD1222 COVID-19 vaccine.

This clone has more than one count but fewer than ten. The chain uses TRBV19 and TRBJ1-2; D gene unclear. The CDR3 runs to 11 residues. The germline gives CDR1 LNHDA, CDR2 SQIVND (reference sequence). V lost 7 bases, J lost 3 bases, and 6 bases lay in between. The CDR3 region has the DNA TGTGCCAGTACTTCCGACTATGGCTACACCTTC. Translating gives CASTSDYGYTF.

This clone was detected once. This sequence joins TRBV3-1 (or the pseudogene TRBV3-2) and TRBJ2-5; 10 bases align to TRBD2. J lost 1 base, V lost 1 base, and 3 bases had no gene match. This CDR3 contains 16 residues. Germline values: CDR1 LGHDT, CDR2 YNNKEL (reference sequence). This CDR3 reads CASSQGGLAVQETQYF. The CDR3 DNA is TGTGCCAGCAGCCAAGGAGGACTAGCGGTCCAAGAGACCCAGTACTTC.

V usage is TRBV7-9 and J usage is TRBJ1-2, with 12 bases lining up with TRBD1. Germline V gene lookup returns CDR1 SEHNR and CDR2 FQNEAQ (reference sequence). Trimming removed 3 bases from V and 8 bases from J; junction bases left unmatched: 7. The CDR3 contains 15 residues. CDR3 bases: TGTGCCAGCAGCTTGGGGACAGGGGGCCTTTCAGGCTACACCTTC. It yields the protein CASSLGTGGLSGYTF.

The chain links TRBV6-6 to TRBJ1-2, with D unclear. Trimming removed 0 bases at V and 0 bases at J, with 8 bases between. Germline V gene data show CDR1 as MNHNY and CDR2 as SVGAGI (reference sequence). The CDR3 consists of 15 residues. This chain's CDR3 is CASSYSQASNYGYTF. In nucleotides, the CDR3 is TGTGCCAGCAGTTACTCCCAGGCCTCTAACTATGGCTACACCTTC.

This clone was detected once. The chain recombines TRBV28 with TRBJ2-6, with 8 bases matching TRBD1. Trimming removed 4 bases from V and 0 bases from J; junction bases left unmatched: 8. The CDR3 is made up of 18 amino acids. The germline CDR1 and CDR2 sequences are MDHEN and SYDVKM. The CDR3 protein is CASSYAGTGVSGANVLTF. CDR3 sequence (DNA): TGTGCCAGCAGTTATGCCGGGACAGGAGTCTCTGGGGCCAACGTCCTGACTTTC.

V usage is TRBV4-3 and J usage is TRBJ2-6; D gene unclear. Germline values: CDR1 LGHNA, CDR2 YSLEER. Trimming stripped 3 bases from V and 0 bases from J, with 9 bases between. CDR3 length equals 16 residues. The CDR3 coding sequence is TGCGCCAGCAGCCAGGAACCTACCTCTGGGGCCAACGTCCTGACTTTC. It is translated as CASSQEPTSGANVLTF.

The CDR3: CASSPGRGDTQYF. The DNA for the CDR3 is TGTGCCAGCAGCCCAGGGCGCGGAGATACGCAGTATTTT. This chain connects TRBV5-6 to TRBJ2-3; D may be TRBD1 (5 bases). Germline CDR1 is SGHDT and CDR2 is YYEEEE. The CDR3 extends over 13 amino acids. The germline V and J ends were trimmed by 4 bases and 5 bases, with 11 bases remaining between them.

This clone has only a few counts. This chain connects TRBV18 to TRBJ2-2, with a tentative D call TRBD1 (5 bases). Looked up from germline, CDR1 is KGHSH and CDR2 is LQKENI. V lost 0 bases to trimming and J lost 7 bases, with 6 bases between them. This CDR3 has 13 amino acids. The chain's CDR3 is CASSPPQGGELFF. Written as DNA, the CDR3 is TGTGCCAGCTCACCACCCCAGGGCGGGGAGCTGTTTTTT.

The chain combines TRBV19 with TRBJ2-1, with 10 bases that match TRBD1. The junction had 18 bases not matched to a gene; V was cut back by 4 bases and J by 9 bases. CDR1 and CDR2 from the germline V gene are LNHDA and SQIVND (reference sequence). This CDR3 contains 18 residues. CDR3 sequence reads: CASSTLGATGGFSLEQFF. The CDR3, as DNA: TGTGCCAGTAGTACCTTAGGGGCGACAGGGGGCTTTTCTCTTGAGCAGTTCTTC.

The V call is TRBV28, the J call TRBJ1-5; 7 bases are a match to TRBD1. This CDR3 spans 14 amino acids. Germline V lookup: CDR1 MDHEN, CDR2 SYDVKM. With V trimmed by 3 bases and J by 9 bases, 8 bases remained unmatched. The CDR3 protein is CASSFDRAIRPQHF. The CDR3 nucleotides read TGTGCCAGCAGTTTTGACAGGGCTATTAGGCCCCAGCATTTT.

V and J are TRBV5-5 and TRBJ1-1, with D maybe TRBD1 (5 bases). The V end was cut by 0 bases, the J end by 0 bases, with 9 bases between. Germline CDR1 is SGHKS and CDR2 is YYEKEE (reference sequence). CDR3 length: 15 amino acids. The CDR3 sequence is CASSLVQEMNTEAFF. The DNA for the CDR3 is TGTGCCAGCAGCTTGGTACAGGAGATGAACACTGAAGCTTTCTTT.

This clone appeared a single time. CDR3 DNA: TGCGCCAGCAGCCGAAGCTCCTACAATGAGCAGTTCTTC. Its protein product is CASSRSSYNEQFF. The gene calls are TRBV5-1 and TRBJ2-1; D uncertain. In germline, CDR1 is SGHRS, CDR2 YFSETQ. There are 13 residues in the CDR3. V was cut by 4 bases and J by 0 bases, with 5 bases left in between.

CDR3 in DNA: TGTGCCAGCAGTGAAGGACAGATAGTCACAGATACGCAGTATTTT. It specifies CASSEGQIVTDTQYF. The chain recombines TRBV2 with TRBJ2-3, with TRBD1 as a possible D gene (5 bases). The CDR3 is made up of 15 amino acids. V was clipped by 1 base and J by 2 bases, with 10 bases between them. Germline loops: CDR1 SNHLY, CDR2 FYNNEI. The variable domain in full, with the rest retrieved from reference TRBV2 and TRBJ2-3, is EPEVTQTPSHQVTQMGQEVILRCVPISNHLYFYWYRQILGQKVEFLVSFYNNEISEKSEIFDDQFSVERPDGSNFTLKIRSTKLEDSAMYFCASSEGQIVTDTQYFGPGTRLTVL.

The chain employs TRBV5-1 and TRBJ2-5, with D possibly matching TRBD2 (5 bases). This CDR3 has 13 residues. CDR1 and CDR2 from the germline V gene are SGHRS and YFSETQ. V was shortened by 0 bases and J by 8 bases, with 11 bases between the two germline ends. This CDR3 is CASSLAVEGTQYF. Here the CDR3 DNA reads TGCGCCAGCAGCTTGGCTGTCGAGGGAACCCAGTACTTC. The full variable domain, rest sourced from reference TRBV5-1 and TRBJ2-5, is KAGVTQTPRYLIKTRGQQVTLSCSPISGHRSVSWYQQTPGQGLQFLFEYFSETQRNKGNFPGRFSGRQFSNSRSEMNVSTLELGDSALYLCASSLAVEGTQYFGPGTRLLVL.

The CDR3 is CASSQDPAGVYEQYF. As DNA, the CDR3 is TGTGCCAGCAGCCAAGATCCCGCGGGAGTCTACGAGCAGTACTTC. The rearrangement joins TRBV3-1 (or the pseudogene TRBV3-2) to TRBJ2-7; the match to TRBD2 covers 7 bases. Germline V CDR1 and CDR2: LGHDT, YNNKEL (reference sequence). With V trimmed by 0 bases and J by 3 bases, 5 bases remained unmatched. The CDR3 extends over 15 amino acids.

The V gene is TRBV24-1, the J gene TRBJ2-5; D perhaps matches TRBD1 (6 bases). V lost 2 bases to trimming and J lost 4 bases, with 7 bases between them. There are 13 residues in the CDR3. CDR1 and CDR2 (germline): KGHDR, SFDVKD. The CDR3 loop reads CATSDSGVETQYF. Here the CDR3 DNA reads TGTGCCACCAGTGATTCAGGGGTAGAGACCCAGTACTTC.

The V call is TRBV28, the J call TRBJ1-3; D is undetermined. CDR1 and CDR2 from the germline V gene are MDHEN and SYDVKM. Trimming took off 5 bases at V and 0 bases at J, with 8 bases between the two ends. CDR3 length: 14 residues. This CDR3 reads CASSGVISGNTIYF. CDR3 nucleotides: TGTGCCAGCAGTGGAGTCATCTCTGGAAACACCATATATTTT.